Sequencing of this T cell receptor beta chain was carried out in a study of blood T cell repertoires in COVID-19 (dated by TCRdb to 2020 to 2022). A note on the overall study: Samples from collaborators originated in the United States, Italy and Spain and spanned both the acute and convalescent phases of COVID-19. The sample metadata nearly always contained a de-identified subject ID, COVID-19 status, age in years and sex. The material from the prospective study consisted of cDNA or gDNA derived from T cells, B-cell-depleted T cells, or PBMCs. Deeply sampled blood TCRbeta repertoires from subjects exposed to, actively infected with, or recovered from COVID-19 were included in the dataset. The repertoires were released in a freely available public database meant as a resource for research on the immune response to SARS-CoV-2. Samples came from the ongoing ImmuneRACE study (first 160 participants) plus 1,254 subjects from 6 global collaborators. Where HLA class I and class II types were available, the types were taken from metadata supplied by the sample provider, not from assay-based typing.

The immunoSEQ Assay, a bias-controlled multiplex PCR, was used to amplify TCRbeta CDR3 regions from genomic DNA. The authors' analysis ran thus. The number of nucleated cells in each sample was estimated from the amplification of reference gene primers within the assay. To quantify the absolute abundance of each unique TCRbeta CDR3 rearrangement, sequence reads were collapsed and filtered. For each sample, productive Simpson clonality was calculated as the square root of Simpson's diversity index over productive rearrangements. As stored in TCRdb, this immuneACCESS dataset retains in-frame rearrangements with V and J assigned. A fraction of the clones does not appear; measured against another copy, unresolved V genes explain less than half of the discrepancy, and the remainder lacks a known reason. The V and J calls and clone size were taken over from that table, and D and trimming were inferred from the DNA. This sample lists approximately 130,000 clones; about 77% were detected once. The ten largest clones take up roughly 20% of the sample.

Notes on this clone: What this receptor recognizes is not known. Base qualities are missing; no much larger clone stands one base away.

Collaborating institutions collected whole blood in K2EDTA tubes following their own protocols. For TCRbeta analysis, collaborators shipped samples as frozen whole blood, isolated PBMCs, or DNA extracted from either of those sample types. The paper as a whole reports these results and caveats: How much clinical and demographic metadata was included differed by source and by participant, and the metadata was provided uncurated.

From the cysteine up to the phenylalanine, the CDR3 has a length of 15 residues. CDR3 DNA only is kept here, 45 bases in frame from base 1. Relative to germline, V is missing 5 bases and J is missing 1 base, with 3 bases of the junction outside any gene match. CDR1 and CDR2, per the germline V gene, are SGHVS and FQNEAQ. The sequence is built from TRBV7-8 and TRBJ2-2; TRBD1 matches 8 bases in the middle. What was sequenced was peripheral blood. This sequence was found in an elderly man with acute or convalescent COVID-19. The DNA sequence is as follows: TGTGCCAGCAGCCGAGGGACAGGGAACACCGGGGAGCTGTTTTTT. Its protein reads: CASSRGTGNTGELFF.